This T cell receptor beta chain was captured in a study of blood T cell repertoires in COVID-19. As processed by the authors: Amplification of reference gene primers provided the estimated nucleated cell counts. Profiled with immunoSEQ multiplex PCR; TCRdb holds only in-frame clones, not every one. The V and J calls and the clone size are those of that table, but D and trimming were determined from the DNA. The sample lists about 210,000 clones, around 84% seen once, with around 20% in the top ten. Cohorts were assigned according to the clinical history that participants reported. Sequencing was performed on PBMCs or T cells enriched from blood (not recorded which). The clonotype originates from a man aged 40-55 years who had recovered from COVID-19.

DNA for the CDR3: TGTGCCTGGAGTGTAAGTCGGGCTAGCGGGAGGATGGTGAGTGAGCAGTTCTTC. This gives the protein CAWSVSRASGRMVSEQFF. The V gene is TRBV30, the J gene TRBJ2-1; TRBD2 aligns across 11 bases. In germline, CDR1 is GTSNPN, CDR2 SVGIG (reference sequence). V shed 0 bases, J shed 9 bases, and the junction held 16 bases outside the gene matches. This CDR3 has 18 amino acids.